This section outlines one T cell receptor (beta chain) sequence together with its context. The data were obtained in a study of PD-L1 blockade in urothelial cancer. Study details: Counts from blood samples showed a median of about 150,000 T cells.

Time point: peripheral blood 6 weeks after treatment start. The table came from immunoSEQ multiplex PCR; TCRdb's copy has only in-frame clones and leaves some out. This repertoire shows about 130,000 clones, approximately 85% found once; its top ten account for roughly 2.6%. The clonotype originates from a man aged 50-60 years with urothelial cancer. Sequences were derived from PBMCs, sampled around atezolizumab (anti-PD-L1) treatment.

The CDR3, as DNA: TGTGCCAGCAGTGAAGCGCACTCGGAGAAACAGCCCCAGCATTTT. The encoded protein is CASSEAHSEKQPQHF. The chain is built from TRBV6-1 and TRBJ1-5, with D unclear. This CDR3 is 15 amino acids long. CDR1 is MNHNS, CDR2 SASEGT, per germline. V dropped 0 bases and J dropped 7 bases, with 13 bases sitting between them.